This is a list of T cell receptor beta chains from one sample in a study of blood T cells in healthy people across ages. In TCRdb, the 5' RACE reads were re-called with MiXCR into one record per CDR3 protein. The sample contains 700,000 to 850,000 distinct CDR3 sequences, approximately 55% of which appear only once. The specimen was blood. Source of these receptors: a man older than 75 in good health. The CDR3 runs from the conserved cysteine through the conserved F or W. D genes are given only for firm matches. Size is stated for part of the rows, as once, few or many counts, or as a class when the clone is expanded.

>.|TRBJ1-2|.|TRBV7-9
CASSLNEALGAMNYGYTF
TGTGCCAGCAGCTTAAATGAGGCCCTTGGGGCGATGAACTATGGCTACACCTTC
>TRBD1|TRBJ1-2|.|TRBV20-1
CSARATGGNYGYTF
TGCAGTGCTAGAGCGACAGGGGGGAACTATGGCTACACCTTC
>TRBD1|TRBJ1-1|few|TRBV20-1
CSAGDRVYTEAFF
TGCAGTGCTGGGGACAGGGTCTACACTGAAGCTTTCTTT
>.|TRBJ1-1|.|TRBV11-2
CASSLEGDTEAFF
TGTGCCAGCAGCTTAGAAGGGGACACTGAAGCTTTCTTT
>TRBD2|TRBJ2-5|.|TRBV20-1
CSAPNPASGRRGQETQYF
TGCAGTGCCCCTAACCCGGCTAGCGGGAGGAGGGGCCAAGAGACCCAGTACTTC
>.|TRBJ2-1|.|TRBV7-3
CASSTRVSPEQFF
TGTGCCAGCAGCACAAGGGTATCCCCCGAGCAGTTCTTC
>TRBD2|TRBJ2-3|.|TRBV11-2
CASSSGVLAGPGHRYAYF
TGTGCCAGCAGCTCGGGCGTCCTAGCGGGCCCCGGGCACAGATACGCGTATTTT
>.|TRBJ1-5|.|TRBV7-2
CASRQPGPHQPQHF
TGTGCCAGCAGACAACCCGGGCCGCATCAGCCCCAGCATTTT
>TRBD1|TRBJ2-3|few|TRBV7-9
CASSPTGGLGHRDAYF
TGTGCCAGCAGCCCTACAGGGGGGTTGGGGCACAGAGACGCGTATTTT
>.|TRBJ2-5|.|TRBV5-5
CASSGEDLSRETQYF
TGTGCCAGCAGCGGTGAGGATTTATCCAGGGAGACCCAGTACTTC
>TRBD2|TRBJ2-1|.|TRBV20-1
CSARGSLAVSYNEQFF
TGCAGTGCTAGAGGGTCGCTAGCGGTCTCCTACAATGAGCAGTTCTTC
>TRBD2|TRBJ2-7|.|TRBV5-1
CASSLEPSGDYEQYF
TGCGCCAGCAGCTTGGAGCCTAGCGGGGATTACGAGCAGTACTTC
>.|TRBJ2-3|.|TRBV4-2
CASSRRRSAVTDTQYF
TGTGCCAGCAGCAGGCGGCGTTCAGCGGTAACAGATACGCAGTATTTT
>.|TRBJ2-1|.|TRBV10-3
CAIGTGTLNRQFF
TGTGCCATCGGAACAGGAACCCTCAATAGGCAGTTCTTC
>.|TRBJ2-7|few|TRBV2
CASSAWWAGSYEQYF
TGTGCCAGCAGTGCCTGGTGGGCGGGATCCTACGAGCAGTACTTC
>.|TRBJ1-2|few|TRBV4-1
CASSESGTAVYGYTF
TGCGCCAGCAGCGAATCCGGGACTGCCGTCTATGGCTACACCTTC
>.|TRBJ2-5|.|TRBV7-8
CASSFGRTEQETQYF
TGTGCCAGCAGCTTTGGGCGGACAGAACAAGAGACCCAGTACTTC
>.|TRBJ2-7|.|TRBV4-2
CASSQDRPASFGALSYEQYF
TGTGCCAGCAGCCAAGATCGTCCGGCGTCCTTCGGTGCCCTTTCGTACGAGCAGTACTTC
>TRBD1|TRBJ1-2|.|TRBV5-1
CASIPGQGANGYTF
TGCGCCAGCATCCCGGGACAGGGGGCCAATGGCTACACCTTC
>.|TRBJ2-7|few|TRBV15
CATSRGDIPSYEQYF
TGTGCCACCAGCAGAGGGGACATTCCCTCCTACGAGCAGTACTTC
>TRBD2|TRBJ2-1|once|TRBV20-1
CSARDRVAGYNEQFF
TGCAGTGCTAGAGATCGGGTAGCGGGATACAATGAGCAGTTCTTC
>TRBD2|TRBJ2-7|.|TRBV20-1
CSSRASGSLSSYEQYF
TGCAGTTCTAGGGCTAGCGGGAGCTTAAGCTCCTACGAGCAGTACTTC
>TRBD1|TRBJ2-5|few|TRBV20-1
CSARVQGARETQYF
TGCAGTGCTAGGGTACAGGGGGCGCGGGAGACCCAGTACTTC
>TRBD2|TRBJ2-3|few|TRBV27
CASSLLAGATDTQYF
TGTGCCAGCAGTTTATTGGCGGGAGCAACAGATACGCAGTATTTT
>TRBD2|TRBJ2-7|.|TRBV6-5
CASSQRAGVVVYEQYF
TGTGCCAGCAGTCAACGAGCGGGAGTGGTCGTTTACGAGCAGTACTTC
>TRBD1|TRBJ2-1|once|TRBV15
CATSRAGTDPWDEQFF
TGTGCCACCAGCAGAGCCGGGACAGACCCATGGGATGAGCAGTTCTTC
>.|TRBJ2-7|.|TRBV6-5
CASSYRGSATSEQYF
TGTGCCAGCAGTTACCGGGGTTCGGCGACCAGCGAGCAGTACTTC
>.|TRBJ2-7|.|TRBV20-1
CSASPRDRSSYEQYF
TGCAGTGCTAGCCCTCGGGACCGAAGCTCCTACGAGCAGTACTTC
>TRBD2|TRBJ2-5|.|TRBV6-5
CASKRLAGRETQYF
TGTGCCAGCAAGCGACTAGCGGGAAGGGAGACCCAGTACTTC
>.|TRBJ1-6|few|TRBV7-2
CASSFSGGNSPLHF
TGTGCCAGCAGCTTCTCCGGGGGTAATTCACCCCTCCACTTT
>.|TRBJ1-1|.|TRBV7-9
CASLLGSGALNTEAFF
TGTGCCAGCCTACTAGGTTCAGGGGCCCTGAACACTGAAGCTTTCTTT
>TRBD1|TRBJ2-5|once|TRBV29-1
CSERTGKETQYF
TGCAGCGAAAGGACAGGGAAAGAGACCCAGTACTTC
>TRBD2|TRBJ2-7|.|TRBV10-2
CASSESGLAGGPVEQYF
TGCGCCAGCAGTGAGTCGGGACTAGCGGGAGGGCCCGTCGAGCAGTACTTC
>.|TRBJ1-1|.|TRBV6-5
CASSYSGGAMNTEAFF
TGTGCCAGCAGTTACTCGGGCGGGGCCATGAACACTGAAGCTTTCTTT
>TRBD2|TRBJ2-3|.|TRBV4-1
CASSQVGTSGSHRYAYF
TGCGCCAGCAGCCAAGTGGGGACTAGCGGGAGCCACAGATACGCGTATTTT
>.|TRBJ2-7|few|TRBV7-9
CASSPFGYEQYF
TGTGCCAGCAGCCCTTTCGGGTACGAGCAGTACTTC
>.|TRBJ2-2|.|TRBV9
CASSPRLDSEAGELFF
TGTGCCAGCAGCCCCCGACTAGATTCCGAAGCCGGGGAGCTGTTTTTT
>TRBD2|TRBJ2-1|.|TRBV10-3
CAISPGGGYNEQFF
TGTGCCATCAGTCCCGGGGGAGGGTACAATGAGCAGTTCTTC
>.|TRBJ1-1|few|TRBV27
CASSLGLGNTEAFF
TGTGCCAGCAGCTTAGGACTGGGGAACACTGAAGCTTTCTTT
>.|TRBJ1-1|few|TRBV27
CASSFLAGSGEAFF
TGTGCCAGCAGTTTCCTGGCTGGGTCGGGTGAAGCTTTCTTT